This T cell receptor beta chain originates from a study of early T cells in non-severe SARS-CoV-2 infection. Overall study: RNA in bulk from unsorted whole blood was sequenced, and chains were unpaired.

Attached unique molecular identifiers marked individual cDNA molecules. TCRdb re-called the 5' RACE reads through MiXCR, storing one row per CDR3 protein. The top ten clones hold about 9% of a sample with more than 35,000 distinct CDR3 sequences, 3.9% of them seen once. In its sample, this clonotype was seen many times. The CDR3 consists of 14 residues. The ends were cut back, 0 bases at V and 11 bases at J, with 14 bases in the middle. Germline V CDR1 and CDR2: LGHDT, YNNKEL (reference sequence). This clonotype was sampled from an adult who was a healthcare worker with PCR-confirmed SARS-CoV-2 infection or an uninfected control (not recorded which). This rearrangement joins TRBV3-1 to TRBJ2-4; D is unresolved. Sequences were obtained from whole blood. This CDR3 is CASSQEPGFLFQYF. As DNA, the CDR3 is TGTGCCAGCAGCCAAGAACCCGGGTTTCTTTTTCAGTACTTC.